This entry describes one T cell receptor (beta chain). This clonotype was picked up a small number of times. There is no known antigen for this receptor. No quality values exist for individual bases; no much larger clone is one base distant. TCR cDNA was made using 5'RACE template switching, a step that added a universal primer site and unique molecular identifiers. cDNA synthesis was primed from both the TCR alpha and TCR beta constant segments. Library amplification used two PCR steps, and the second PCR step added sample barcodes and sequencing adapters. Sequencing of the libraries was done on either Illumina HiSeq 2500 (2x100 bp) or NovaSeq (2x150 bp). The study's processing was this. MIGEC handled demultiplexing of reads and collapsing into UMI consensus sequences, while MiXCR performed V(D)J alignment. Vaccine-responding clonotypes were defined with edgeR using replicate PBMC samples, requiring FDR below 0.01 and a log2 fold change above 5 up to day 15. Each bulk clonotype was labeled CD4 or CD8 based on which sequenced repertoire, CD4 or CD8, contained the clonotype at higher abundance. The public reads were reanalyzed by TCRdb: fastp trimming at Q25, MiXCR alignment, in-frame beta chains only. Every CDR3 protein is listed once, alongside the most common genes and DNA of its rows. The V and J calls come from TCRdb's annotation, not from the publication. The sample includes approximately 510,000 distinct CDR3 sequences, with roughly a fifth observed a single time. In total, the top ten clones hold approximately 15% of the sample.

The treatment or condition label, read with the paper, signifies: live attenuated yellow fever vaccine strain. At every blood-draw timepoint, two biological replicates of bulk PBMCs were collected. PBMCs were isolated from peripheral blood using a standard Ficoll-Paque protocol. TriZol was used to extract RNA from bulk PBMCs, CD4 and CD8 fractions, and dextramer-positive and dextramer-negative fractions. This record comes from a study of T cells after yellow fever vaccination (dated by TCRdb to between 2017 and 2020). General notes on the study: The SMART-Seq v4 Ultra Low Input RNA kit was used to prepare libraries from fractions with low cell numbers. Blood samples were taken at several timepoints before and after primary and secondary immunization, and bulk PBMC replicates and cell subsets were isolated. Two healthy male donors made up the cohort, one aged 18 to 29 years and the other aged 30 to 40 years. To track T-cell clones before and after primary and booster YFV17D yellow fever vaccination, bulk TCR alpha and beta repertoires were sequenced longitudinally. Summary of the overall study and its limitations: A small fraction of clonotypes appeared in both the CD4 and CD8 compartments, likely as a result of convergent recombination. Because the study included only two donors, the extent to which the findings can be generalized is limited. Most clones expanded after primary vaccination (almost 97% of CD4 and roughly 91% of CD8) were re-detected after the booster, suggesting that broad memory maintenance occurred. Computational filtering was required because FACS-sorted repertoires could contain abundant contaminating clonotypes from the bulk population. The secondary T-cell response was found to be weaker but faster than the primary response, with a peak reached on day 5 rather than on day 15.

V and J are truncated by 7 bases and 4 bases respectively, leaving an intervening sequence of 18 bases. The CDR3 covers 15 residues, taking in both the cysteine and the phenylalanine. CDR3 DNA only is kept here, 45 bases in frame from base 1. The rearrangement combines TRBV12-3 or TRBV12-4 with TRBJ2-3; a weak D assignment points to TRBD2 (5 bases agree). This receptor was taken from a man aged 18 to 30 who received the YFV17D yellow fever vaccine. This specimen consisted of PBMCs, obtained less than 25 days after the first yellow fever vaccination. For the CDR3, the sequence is CASTRITGIADTQYF. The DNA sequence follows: TGTGCCAGCACCCGGATTACGGGGATTGCAGATACGCAGTATTTT.